The 19 T cell receptor beta chains in this list originate from one sample, sequenced in a study of graft-versus-host responses after intestinal transplantation. These receptors' antigens are unknown. The protocol was immunoSEQ multiplex PCR, while the TCRdb copy is restricted to in-frame clones and leaves out a portion. This sample has about 110,000 clones, with over 85% found just once. The sequenced sample was unstimulated CD4+ T cells sorted from spleen or lymph node cells, obtained before transplant. All receptors derive from a human donor who was the organ donor for an intestinal transplant.

The rearrangement links TRBV30 to TRBJ2-7; perhaps TRBD1 as D (5 bases). In germline, CDR1 is GTSNPN, CDR2 SVGIG (reference sequence). The CDR3 extends over 13 amino acids. The V and J ends lost 0 bases and 6 bases respectively, with 12 bases between them. DNA of the CDR3: TGTGCCTGGAGTGTACAGGCTAGAAGCGAGCAGTACTTC. Amino acids: CAWSVQARSEQYF.

The chain employs TRBV27 and TRBJ2-2; 7 bases fit TRBD1. The germline V gene has CDR1 MNHEY and CDR2 SMNVEV (reference sequence). With V trimmed by 4 bases and J by 5 bases, 10 bases remained unmatched. This CDR3 spans 16 amino acids. CDR3 sequence: CASSSTGKKGTGELFF. The DNA of the CDR3 is TGTGCCAGCAGTTCGACAGGGAAGAAGGGTACCGGGGAGCTGTTTTTT.

CDR3 region: CAVHRGSGANVLTF. Here the CDR3 DNA reads TGTGCCGTTCACAGGGGATCTGGGGCCAACGTCCTGACTTTC. This chain uses TRBV28 with TRBJ2-6; 7 bases agree with TRBD1. Per germline, CDR1 MDHEN and CDR2 SYDVKM. Trimming took 11 bases from V and 1 from J; bases not matched to a gene: 5. The CDR3 covers 14 residues.

This clone has just a few counts. The genes are TRBV28 and TRBJ1-2; D gene uncertain. The CDR3 sequence is 16 residues long. The germline V gene has CDR1 MDHEN and CDR2 SYDVKM. V was pared by 4 bases and J by 2 bases, with 17 bases between. The CDR3 loop reads CASSSLGRPGNYGYTF. The CDR3 DNA reads as TGTGCCAGCAGTTCGCTCGGACGCCCGGGGAACTATGGCTACACCTTC.

The chain uses TRBV6-1 and TRBJ2-7; tentatively, D is TRBD1 or TRBD2 (5 bases each). The CDR3 consists of 12 residues. V lost 6 bases and J lost 4, with 10 bases in between. Germline CDR1 is MNHNS and CDR2 is SASEGT. The CDR3 loop is CASSRDVYEQYF. For the CDR3, the DNA is TGTGCCAGCAGCCGGGACGTTTACGAGCAGTACTTC.

The V and J genes are TRBV28 and TRBJ2-4; 10 bases agree with TRBD1. Germline CDR1 reads MDHEN; CDR2 reads SYDVKM. With V trimmed by 2 bases and J by 4 bases, 5 bases remained unmatched. The CDR3 sequence is 16 residues long. The CDR3 spells CASSLRTGQGKNIQYF. The DNA of the CDR3 is TGTGCCAGCAGTTTAAGGACGGGACAGGGGAAAAACATTCAGTACTTC.

This clone was observed once. The gene calls are TRBV11-2 and TRBJ2-1, with D hard to call. CDR3 length: 15 residues. Germline CDR1 SGHAT, CDR2 FQNNGV. The ends were cut back, 0 bases at V and 1 base at J, with 7 bases in the middle. This CDR3 is CASSLEASSYNEQFF. In DNA form, the CDR3 reads TGTGCCAGCAGCTTAGAAGCATCGTCCTACAATGAGCAGTTCTTC. Full variable domain (remainder filled in from reference TRBV11-2 and TRBJ2-1): EAGVAQSPRYKIIEKRQSVAFWCNPISGHATLYWYQQILGQGPKLLIQFQNNGVVDDSQLPKDRFSAERLKGVDSTLKIQPAKLEDSAVYLCASSLEASSYNEQFFGPGTRLTVL.

About this clone itself: The junction shows a germline mismatch at one end, possibly a read error. The rearrangement joins TRBV7-7 to TRBJ1-5; no clear D. CDR3 length equals 17 residues. In germline, CDR1 is SSHAT, CDR2 FNYEAQ (reference sequence). CDR3 sequence (DNA): TGTGCTAGCAGCTTAGCCCTCGCCGGGCATAGCAATCAGCCCCAGCATTTT. Translation gives CASSLALAGHSNQPQHF.

This chain connects TRBV27 to TRBJ2-1; 7 bases align to TRBD2. This CDR3 is 18 amino acids long. Germline lookup yields CDR1 MNHEY and CDR2 SMNVEV (reference sequence). Trimming at V came to 2 bases and at J to 7 bases, leaving 17 bases not matched to a gene. The DNA of the CDR3 is TGTGCCAGCAGTTTACCGAGTTTGCGTCGCGGGAGATTGAATGAGCAGTTCTTC. Its translation is CASSLPSLRRGRLNEQFF.

The chain links TRBV10-2 to TRBJ2-1; 8 bases are shared with TRBD2. Trimming removed 5 bases from V and 2 bases from J; junction bases left unmatched: 11. The CDR3 sequence is 17 residues long. From germline, CDR1 is WSHSY and CDR2 SAAADI. The CDR3 nucleotides read TGCGCCAGCAGTCCCCCGGGGGGGACTAGGACCTACAATGAGCAGTTCTTC. This encodes CASSPPGGTRTYNEQFF.

In nucleotides, the CDR3 is TGTGCCAGCAGTGACCTGGACAGGGTAACCTTC. It yields the protein CASSDLDRVTF. This chain links TRBV25-1 with TRBJ1-2, with 8 nucleotides matching TRBD1. The V gene end was trimmed by 3 bases and the J gene end by 14 bases; junction bases not matched to a gene: 5. Germline V gene sequence: CDR1 MGHDK, CDR2 SYGVNS. The CDR3 sequence is 11 residues long.

J is TRBJ2-2 and V is TRBV30; possible D gene TRBD2, 6 bases. The V and J ends lost 0 bases and 7 bases respectively, with 12 bases between them. From germline, CDR1 is GTSNPN and CDR2 SVGIG (reference sequence). This CDR3 has 14 amino acids. The CDR3 DNA reads TGTGCCTGGAGTGTTGGGACTCTTAACGGGGAGCTGTTTTTT. Translated, it gives CAWSVGTLNGELFF. Variable domain in full (rest from reference TRBV30 and TRBJ2-2): SQTIHQWPATLVQPVGSPLSLECTVEGTSNPNLYWYRQAAGRGLQLLFYSVGIGQISSEVPQNLSASRPQDRQFILSSKKLLLSDSGFYLCAWSVGTLNGELFFGEGSRLTVL.

The chain couples TRBV19 to TRBJ1-1; D might be TRBD1 (6 bases). This CDR3 spans 13 amino acids. Germline CDR1 and CDR2: LNHDA and SQIVND (reference sequence). V was trimmed by 8 bases and J by 2 bases, leaving 12 bases between them. The CDR3 DNA reads as TGTGCCAGTGCCGGGACACCAAACACTGAAGCTTTCTTT. Translating it yields CASAGTPNTEAFF.

The chain employs TRBV7-9 and TRBJ2-3, with 10 bases matching TRBD1. With V trimmed by 6 bases and J by 5 bases, 11 bases remained unmatched. This CDR3 comprises 16 residues. Germline CDR1 SEHNR, CDR2 FQNEAQ (reference sequence). CDR3 in DNA: TGTGCCAGCAGGAGAATCGGGACAGGGGATCAAGATACGCAGTATTTT. Translated, it gives CASRRIGTGDQDTQYF.

The rearrangement uses TRBV18 and TRBJ2-5; TRBD2 might be the D (5 bases). The J call may be in error: the DNA end matches TRBJ2-7 better. Germline assignment: CDR1 KGHSH and CDR2 LQKENI. This CDR3 has 15 residues. CDR3 sequence reads: CASSPSLGLAYEQYF. In DNA form, the CDR3 reads TGTGCCAGCTCACCAAGCCTTGGACTTGCCTACGAGCAGTACTTC.

The rearrangement links TRBV7-9 to TRBJ2-3, with 7 bases identical to TRBD2. The CDR3 is 15 amino acids. V lost 4 bases, J lost 2 bases, and 6 bases stayed unmatched. Germline V gives CDR1 SEHNR, CDR2 FQNEAQ (reference sequence). The DNA of the CDR3 is TGTGCCAGCAGCTCGCAGGGAGGGCACACAGATACGCAGTATTTT. Translated: CASSSQGGHTDTQYF.

The rearrangement joins TRBV19 to TRBJ1-5, with 7 bases aligning to TRBD1. V dropped 5 bases and J dropped 4; count of bases not matched to a gene: 8. The CDR3 totals 15 residues. Germline V gene data show CDR1 as LNHDA and CDR2 as SQIVND (reference sequence). The CDR3 coding sequence is TGTGCCAGTAGTGGGCACAGGGGAGGGAATCAGCCCCAGCATTTT. Translating it yields CASSGHRGGNQPQHF. The full variable domain, its missing parts supplied by reference TRBV19 and TRBJ1-5, is DGGITQSPKYLFRKEGQNVTLSCEQNLNHDAMYWYRQDPGQGLRLIYYSQIVNDFQKGDIAEGYSVSREKKESFPLTVTSAQKNPTAFYLCASSGHRGGNQPQHFGDGTRLSIL.

The chain couples TRBV6-1 to TRBJ1-3; the D gene is possibly TRBD1 (5 bases). The V end was cut by 4 bases, the J end by 2 bases, with 9 bases between. This CDR3 is built from 14 residues. Germline V gene sequence: CDR1 MNHNS, CDR2 SASEGT. CDR3 bases: TGTGCCAGCAGTGGGGGCAGGGCTGGAAACACCATATATTTT. Amino acids: CASSGGRAGNTIYF.

The chain carries TRBV18 and TRBJ2-1, with a possible D match to TRBD2 (5 bases). This CDR3 has 17 residues. CDR1 is KGHSH, CDR2 LQKENI, per germline. Trimming stripped 2 bases from V and 5 bases from J, with 19 bases between. The CDR3 protein is CASSPRETSLLDNEQFF. CDR3 coding DNA: TGTGCCAGCTCACCAAGGGAGACCAGCCTTTTGGACAATGAGCAGTTCTTC.